This TCR beta chain came from a study of T-cell reconstitution after alpha-beta-depleted transplantation in children. Study-wide findings and caveats: In some patients, recipient T cells and intrathymic progenitors surviving conditioning explained high day-60 diversity. Approximately two months post-transplant, alpha-beta T cells reportedly originated from several hundred expanded graft clones. Most T-cell counts and diversity one year after the transplant came from T cells that were newly produced.

TCRbeta library preparation incorporated unique molecular identifiers. TCRdb re-derived calls from the PCR reads in MiXCR, one entry per CDR3 protein. The repertoire holds about 980,000 distinct CDR3 sequences, about 29% seen once, with roughly 27% in the top ten. For this clonotype: The antigen is not known.

The V and J ends lost 5 bases and 2 bases respectively, with 15 bases between them. This CDR3 contains 15 residues. The germline CDR1 and CDR2 sequences are SGHVS and FQNEAQ. Sequencing was performed on PBMCs, mostly from graft donor cells, taken 360 days after TCRalphabeta/CD19-depleted stem cell transplant. The TCR originated in a boy less than two years old who had a stem cell transplant for SCID, so the T cells may come from the graft donor. The rearrangement links TRBV7-8 to TRBJ2-5; D is possibly TRBD1 (5 bases). CDR3 residues: CASSQDRLTQETQYF. The CDR3 DNA sequence: TGTGCCAGCAGCCAAGACAGACTGACACAAGAGACCCAGTACTTC.